This TCR beta chain stems from a study of T cell repertoires in aging, cancer and after chemotherapy. Turning to the study itself: Donor ages fell into six groups from 30 or younger up to 70 or older. Study observations and caveats: Loss of evenness, beyond lost richness, contributed to age-related TCR diversity decline in cancer patients.

Amplification of TCR beta used genomic DNA extracted from peripheral blood. On this clonotype: The target antigen is unknown. Mismatch with germline at one junction end may stem from a read error.

Rearranged V-D-J TRB sequences were amplified with a mixed TRB-A/B primer pool. A single record per CDR3 protein comes from TCRdb applying MiXCR to the multiplex PCR reads. Of approximately 3,900 distinct CDR3 sequences in the sample, around 44% were seen once. Germline values: CDR1 SGHTA, CDR2 FQGNSA. There are 12 residues in the CDR3. The sequence came from a human donor with a solid tumor. Sequenced input: blood. The V gene is TRBV7-2, the J gene TRBJ1-2; no firm D call. As DNA, the CDR3 is TGTGCCAGCAGCTTAGATACGTATGGCTGCACCTTC. Its protein is CASSLDTYGCTF.